Following are 14 T cell receptor beta chains from one sample sequenced in a study of CD8 T cells in ankylosing spondylitis. TCRdb analysed the 5' RACE reads with MiXCR anew, one entry per CDR3 protein. This sample has around 770,000 distinct CDR3 sequences, with approximately 12% found just once. Antigen specificity for these receptors is unknown. General study points: Made up of fewer than 10 highly homologous variants, a TCR beta motif appeared characteristic of ankylosing spondylitis blood.

The specimen sequenced was blood, either unsorted or a sorted T cell fraction (not recorded which). These receptor sequences come from a male donor with ankylosing spondylitis.

This clonotype has just a few counts. This chain joins TRBV6-1 and TRBJ2-3; D call uncertain. The germline gives CDR1 MNHNS, CDR2 SASEGT. The CDR3 totals 15 residues. Trimming stripped 2 bases from V and 0 bases from J, with 9 bases between. The CDR3 sequence is CASSELRASTDTQYF. For the CDR3, the DNA is TGTGCCAGCAGTGAACTACGTGCTAGCACAGATACGCAGTATTTT.

This clonotype was found many times. V usage is TRBV6-4 and J usage is TRBJ1-1; D may be TRBD1 (5 bases). With 1 base removed from V and 4 bases from J, the gap between germline ends came to 10 bases. The CDR3 extends over 14 amino acids. Germline values: CDR1 MRHNA, CDR2 SNTAGT. In DNA form, the CDR3 reads TGTGCCAGCAGTGACTTTAGTAGGGGCACTGAAGCTTTCTTT. This translates into CASSDFSRGTEAFF.

The chain recombines TRBV15 with TRBJ1-1; 11 nucleotides match TRBD1. The CDR3 is 16 amino acids. Germline V gene data show CDR1 as LNHNV and CDR2 as YYDKDF (reference sequence). V dropped 4 bases and J dropped 11; count of bases not matched to a gene: 15. CDR3 nucleotides: TGTGCCACCAGCACCCGGACAGGGGGCACTGGAAGAAGTGCTTTCTTT. This codes for CATSTRTGGTGRSAFF.

V is TRBV5-1 and J is TRBJ2-7, with D maybe TRBD2 (6 bases). Germline V lookup: CDR1 SGHRS, CDR2 YFSETQ. Trimming took off 0 bases at V and 3 bases at J, with 10 bases between the two ends. The CDR3 length is 14 residues. CDR3 loop: CASSLVGLNYEQYF. CDR3 nucleotide sequence: TGCGCCAGCAGCTTGGTGGGACTCAACTACGAGCAGTACTTC. The whole variable domain, remainder taken from reference TRBV5-1 and TRBJ2-7, is KAGVTQTPRYLIKTRGQQVTLSCSPISGHRSVSWYQQTPGQGLQFLFEYFSETQRNKGNFPGRFSGRQFSNSRSEMNVSTLELGDSALYLCASSLVGLNYEQYFGPGTRLTVT.

This rearrangement joins TRBV20-1 to TRBJ2-7, with a possible D match to TRBD1 (6 bases). Germline CDR1 and CDR2: DFQATT and SNEGSKA (reference sequence). CDR3 size: 15 residues. The V end was cut by 3 bases, the J end by 4 bases, with 19 bases between. CDR3 DNA: TGCAGTGCTAGTTTCTCGGGACAAGGGGGTTACGAGCAGTACTTC. Translated: CSASFSGQGGYEQYF.

This clonotype was observed at least ten times. The V and J genes are TRBV12-3 or TRBV12-4 and TRBJ2-2; 9 nucleotides align to TRBD2. The V gene end was trimmed by 8 bases and the J gene end by 0 bases; junction bases not matched to a gene: 10. The CDR3 covers 17 residues. The CDR3 spells CASRRRGGFANTGELFF. The CDR3 DNA is TGTGCCAGCCGCCGGCGGGGGGGTTTCGCGAACACCGGGGAGCTGTTTTTT.

At least ten counts were recorded for this clonotype. The rearrangement joins TRBV5-1 to TRBJ2-7, with 13 bases matching TRBD2. The CDR3 runs 15 residues. CDR1 is SGHRS and CDR2 is YFSETQ in the germline V gene. The J segment lost 3 bases and the V segment lost 0 bases, leaving 0 bases of the junction unmatched. The CDR3 spells CASSLGTSGGYEQYF. The CDR3 coding sequence is TGCGCCAGCAGCTTGGGGACTAGCGGGGGCTACGAGCAGTACTTC.

This clonotype was seen only a few times. The chain is built from TRBV12-3 or TRBV12-4 and TRBJ1-5; 7 positions match TRBD1. The V and J ends lost 4 bases and 6 bases, in that order; junction bases with no gene match: 9. CDR3 length: 15 residues. Here the CDR3 reads CASSSGDSVSQPQHF. In nucleotides, the CDR3 is TGTGCCAGCAGTTCGGGGGACAGTGTAAGTCAGCCCCAGCATTTT.

At least ten counts were recorded for this clonotype. One end of the junction varies from germline; a read error may be responsible. The J gene is TRBJ2-3, the V gene TRBV5-1; D assignment may be TRBD1 or TRBD2 (6 bases each). Germline V gives CDR1 SGHRS, CDR2 YFSETQ. This CDR3 comprises 14 residues. The CDR3 DNA reads as TGTGCCAGCTCACCCCGGGGGCGGACAGATACGCAGTATTTT. Encoded protein: CASSPRGRTDTQYF.

This clonotype was picked up many times. This rearrangement joins TRBV4-3 to TRBJ2-1; 9 positions agree with TRBD2. The CDR3 is 17 amino acids. CDR1 and CDR2 (germline): LGHNA, YSLEER. J gave up 0 bases and V 3 bases, and 6 bases lay outside the gene matches. CDR3 bases: TGCGCCAGCAGCCAGGCGGGACTAGCCCACTCCTACAATGAGCAGTTCTTC. It is translated as CASSQAGLAHSYNEQFF.

At least ten counts were recorded for this clonotype. The gene calls are TRBV29-1 and TRBJ2-7, with TRBD2 as a possible D gene (6 bases). Looked up from germline, CDR1 is SQVTM and CDR2 is ANQGSEA. CDR3 length: 12 amino acids. Trimming left V 3 bases short and J 6 bases short, with 12 bases between. CDR3 sequence reads: CSVEDGGVEQYF. The CDR3 nucleotides read TGCAGCGTTGAGGACGGGGGAGTCGAGCAGTACTTC.

This clonotype was found many times. V usage is TRBV29-1 and J usage is TRBJ1-2; no clear D gene. Trimming stripped 2 bases from V and 1 base from J, with 8 bases between. From germline, CDR1 is SQVTM and CDR2 ANQGSEA. This CDR3 has 13 amino acids. CDR3 residues: CSVERSINYGYTF. DNA for the CDR3: TGCAGCGTTGAAAGGTCCATTAACTATGGCTACACCTTC.

The chain has TRBV20-1 and TRBJ2-5; D gene ambiguous. Trimming removed 3 bases at V and 6 bases at J, with 14 bases between. Germline lookup yields CDR1 DFQATT and CDR2 SNEGSKA (reference sequence). The CDR3 loop spans 13 amino acids. The CDR3 nucleotides read TGCAGTGCTAGTAGGGCACCCCCCCAGACCCAGTACTTC. Protein: CSASRAPPQTQYF.

This clonotype was detected ten times or more. The chain recombines TRBV10-3 with TRBJ1-2; D ambiguous. The V gene lost 3 bases and the J gene lost 9 bases, with 11 bases spanning the gap. This CDR3 comprises 12 residues. The germline CDR1 and CDR2 sequences are ENHRY and SYGVKD. Here the CDR3 DNA reads TGTGCCATCAGTGAACAAGATCTTCGCTACACCTTC. Its protein product is CAISEQDLRYTF.